The next 18 T cell receptor beta chains were all read from a single sample in a study of T cell repertoires in cytomegalovirus infection. These TCRs are of unknown antigen specificity. TCRdb recomputed calls from the reads with MiXCR, one row per CDR3 protein. The sample carries approximately 220,000 distinct CDR3 sequences, roughly 34% recorded once. The specimen was CD8+ T cells from cultured PBMCs, collected from culture after CMV antigen stimulation. All receptors derive from a human donor in good health (CMV status not recorded). Some clones in this sample may be carry-over from other donors' samples.

This clonotype was picked up a small number of times. At one end the junction does not follow the germline gene, possibly because of a read error. This chain links TRBV29-1 with TRBJ2-7; perhaps TRBD1 as D (5 bases). The CDR3 is made up of 11 amino acids. Germline V gives CDR1 SQVTM, CDR2 ANQGSEA. Here the CDR3 reads CSVADNYAQYF. The CDR3 nucleotides are TGCAGCGTTGCGGACAACTACGCGCAGTACTTC.

The chain recombines TRBV7-2 with TRBJ2-7; 9 nucleotides agree with TRBD2. The J segment lost 6 bases and the V segment lost 4 bases, leaving 4 bases of the junction unmatched. Germline assignment: CDR1 SGHTA and CDR2 FQGNSA. CDR3 length equals 13 residues. The CDR3 DNA is TGTGCCAGCAGCTGGGGACTAGCTAGCGAGCAGTACTTC. Translation gives CASSWGLASEQYF.

Only a few counts were recorded for this clonotype. The chain combines TRBV7-6 with TRBJ2-5; D possibly uses TRBD1 or TRBD2 (5 bases each). The germline CDR1 and CDR2 sequences are SGHVS and FNYEAQ. V lost 1 base and J lost 2, with 11 bases in between. This CDR3 region has 15 residues. CDR3 in DNA: TGTGCCAGCAGCTTAGTCCGGGACCCTCAAGAGACCCAGTACTTC. This gives the protein CASSLVRDPQETQYF.

The genes are TRBV12-3 or TRBV12-4 and TRBJ1-2, with a tentative D call TRBD1 (5 bases). The V end was cut by 7 bases, the J end by 3 bases, with 9 bases between. The CDR3 runs 12 residues. This CDR3 reads CASMKGDYGYTF. CDR3 DNA: TGTGCCAGCATGAAAGGGGACTATGGCTACACCTTC.

In this sample, this clonotype turned up a few times. The V gene is TRBV7-8, the J gene TRBJ2-1, with 8 bases matching TRBD2. The germline V gene has CDR1 SGHVS and CDR2 FQNEAQ. The CDR3 is made up of 18 amino acids. The trim removed 5 bases at V and 9 bases at J, leaving 21 bases unmatched. The CDR3 protein is CASSHLRGGAIDPLEQFF. In DNA form, the CDR3 reads TGTGCCAGCAGCCACCTCCGGGGGGGGGCGATCGATCCTCTTGAGCAGTTCTTC.

This clonotype showed up many times. The rearrangement uses TRBV7-2 and TRBJ2-7, with TRBD2 identical over 8 bases. V gave up 2 bases and J gave up 2 bases; unmatched junction bases: 11. The CDR3 loop spans 17 amino acids. Germline CDR1 reads SGHTA; CDR2 reads FQGNSA. The CDR3 nucleotides are TGTGCCAGCAGCTTAAGCCGCGGGACTAGTCGGCCCTACGAGCAGTACTTC. Translating it yields CASSLSRGTSRPYEQYF.

This clonotype was seen repeatedly, ten times or more. The chain employs TRBV7-2 and TRBJ2-7; 10 bases map to TRBD2. CDR3 length equals 15 residues. V lost 5 bases and J lost 3; bases outside the gene matches: 7. The germline V gene encodes CDR1 SGHTA and CDR2 FQGNSA. This CDR3 reads CASSPSGRAHYEQYF. In DNA form, the CDR3 reads TGTGCCAGCAGCCCAAGCGGGAGGGCCCACTACGAGCAGTACTTC.

A few counts support this clonotype. The chain has TRBV7-6 and TRBJ2-1; D possibly corresponds to TRBD1 (6 bases). The V end was cut by 11 bases, the J end by 3 bases, with 14 bases between. This CDR3 is built from 13 residues. Germline V lookup: CDR1 SGHVS, CDR2 FNYEAQ. The CDR3 here is CAGNQDSYNEQFF. Here the CDR3 DNA reads TGTGCCGGAAACCAGGACAGCTACAATGAGCAGTTCTTC.

Many counts were recorded for this clonotype. The chain recombines TRBV5-6 with TRBJ2-7; 9 bases agree with TRBD1. Germline V gene sequence: CDR1 SGHDT, CDR2 YYEEEE. This CDR3 has 15 amino acids. The J segment lost 3 bases and the V segment lost 3 bases, leaving 7 bases of the junction unmatched. The DNA of the CDR3 is TGTGCCAGCAGCTCGAAGGGACAGGGTTTCTACGAGCAGTACTTC. Amino acid sequence: CASSSKGQGFYEQYF.

This chain uses TRBV18 with TRBJ1-6; D remains unclear. Trimming took 6 bases from V and 4 from J, leaving 10 bases between them. The CDR3 has 14 amino acids. Germline V gives CDR1 KGHSH, CDR2 LQKENI. CDR3 sequence (DNA): TGTGCCAGCTCCCCGGACGGTTATAATTCACCCCTCCACTTT. Translation: CASSPDGYNSPLHF.

This clonotype came up once. This rearrangement joins TRBV20-1 to TRBJ2-3; 8 bases line up with TRBD2. The CDR3 is 15 amino acids. Germline V lookup: CDR1 DFQATT, CDR2 SNEGSKA (reference sequence). After removal of 3 bases from V and 4 bases from J, the junction contained 9 bases not matched to a gene. The CDR3 loop is CSARGSGSWSDTQYF. The CDR3 region has the DNA TGCAGTGCTAGGGGGAGCGGGAGCTGGTCAGATACGCAGTATTTT.

The chain couples TRBV6-5 to TRBJ2-5; D may match TRBD1 or TRBD2 (6 bases each). Germline CDR1 and CDR2: MNHEY and SVGAGI. The CDR3 covers 14 residues. Trimming pared 0 bases from V and 3 bases from J, leaving 8 bases between. The CDR3 protein is CASSYSGGKETQYF. DNA of the CDR3: TGTGCCAGCAGTTACTCGGGGGGCAAAGAGACCCAGTACTTC.

The sample holds a few counts of this clonotype. CDR3 bases: TGTGCCAGCAGCTCCCCAGGGACTAGCGGGGGGGCTAACGATGAGCAGTTCTTC. This codes for CASSSPGTSGGANDEQFF. This sequence joins TRBV7-9 and TRBJ2-1, with 16 nucleotides matching TRBD2. Germline CDR1 is SEHNR and CDR2 is FQNEAQ (reference sequence). The CDR3 extends over 18 amino acids. Losses at the gene ends were 4 bases for V and 8 bases for J; bases not matched to a gene: 11.

This clonotype occurred a few times. The rearrangement joins TRBV6-1 to TRBJ1-5, with a weak D call TRBD1 (6 bases). This CDR3 has 16 amino acids. V gave up 6 bases and J gave up 4 bases, with 19 bases separating them. Germline V gene lookup returns CDR1 MNHNS and CDR2 SASEGT. CDR3 DNA: TGTGCCAGCAGGCAACGGGGGCTGGGTTGGAATCAGCCCCAGCATTTT. It yields the protein CASRQRGLGWNQPQHF.

Only a few counts were recorded for this clonotype. The V call is TRBV25-1, the J call TRBJ2-7, with TRBD1 as a possible D gene (5 bases). The V gene's germline CDR1 is MGHDK and CDR2 SYGVNS. Trimming took 1 base from V and 2 from J, leaving 12 bases between them. The CDR3 length is 15 residues. This CDR3 is CASSELKGRPYEQYF. The DNA for the CDR3 is TGTGCCAGCAGTGAATTGAAGGGGCGGCCCTACGAGCAGTACTTC.

This sequence joins TRBV9 and TRBJ1-6; D gene uncertain. The CDR3 loop spans 14 amino acids. Between the trimmed V and J ends, which lost 0 bases and 10 bases, there was a span of 11 bases. Germline values: CDR1 SGDLS, CDR2 YYNGEE. The CDR3 loop is CASSVGGEGSPLHF. The DNA of the CDR3 is TGTGCCAGCAGCGTAGGCGGGGAAGGATCACCCCTCCACTTT.

V gene TRBV12-3 or TRBV12-4 combines with J gene TRBJ1-2, with 7 positions matching TRBD1. This CDR3 has 15 amino acids. V lost 6 bases and J lost 8; bases outside the gene matches: 15. CDR3 DNA: TGTGCCAGCAGCCCCCGGGTGACAGGGAGGGAAGGCTACACCTTC. Its translation: CASSPRVTGREGYTF.

Concerning this clonotype itself: A junction boundary mismatches the germline segment, possibly from a read error. The gene calls are TRBV2 and TRBJ1-1; tentatively, D is TRBD1 (6 bases). CDR3 length equals 14 residues. Germline V lookup: CDR1 SNHLY, CDR2 FYNNEI. For the CDR3, the DNA is TGTGCCAGCAGGGCACAGGGCGGAAGCACTAAAGCTTTCTTT. Its translation: CASRAQGGSTKAFF.